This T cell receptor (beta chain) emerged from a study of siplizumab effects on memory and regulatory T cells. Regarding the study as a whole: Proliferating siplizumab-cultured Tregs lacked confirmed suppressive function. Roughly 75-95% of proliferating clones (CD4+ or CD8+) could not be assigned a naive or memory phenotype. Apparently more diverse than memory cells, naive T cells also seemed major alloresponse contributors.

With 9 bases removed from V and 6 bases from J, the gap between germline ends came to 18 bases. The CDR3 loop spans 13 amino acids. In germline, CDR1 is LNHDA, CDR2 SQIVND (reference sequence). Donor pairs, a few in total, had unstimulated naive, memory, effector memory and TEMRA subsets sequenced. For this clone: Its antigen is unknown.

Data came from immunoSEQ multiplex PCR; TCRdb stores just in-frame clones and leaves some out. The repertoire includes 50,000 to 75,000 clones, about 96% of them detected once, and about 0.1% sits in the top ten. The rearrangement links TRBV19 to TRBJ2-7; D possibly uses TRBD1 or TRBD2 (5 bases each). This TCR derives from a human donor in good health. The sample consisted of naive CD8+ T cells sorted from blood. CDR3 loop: CASGTDGVGEQYF. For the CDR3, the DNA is TGTGCCAGCGGGACGGACGGAGTAGGCGAGCAGTACTTC.